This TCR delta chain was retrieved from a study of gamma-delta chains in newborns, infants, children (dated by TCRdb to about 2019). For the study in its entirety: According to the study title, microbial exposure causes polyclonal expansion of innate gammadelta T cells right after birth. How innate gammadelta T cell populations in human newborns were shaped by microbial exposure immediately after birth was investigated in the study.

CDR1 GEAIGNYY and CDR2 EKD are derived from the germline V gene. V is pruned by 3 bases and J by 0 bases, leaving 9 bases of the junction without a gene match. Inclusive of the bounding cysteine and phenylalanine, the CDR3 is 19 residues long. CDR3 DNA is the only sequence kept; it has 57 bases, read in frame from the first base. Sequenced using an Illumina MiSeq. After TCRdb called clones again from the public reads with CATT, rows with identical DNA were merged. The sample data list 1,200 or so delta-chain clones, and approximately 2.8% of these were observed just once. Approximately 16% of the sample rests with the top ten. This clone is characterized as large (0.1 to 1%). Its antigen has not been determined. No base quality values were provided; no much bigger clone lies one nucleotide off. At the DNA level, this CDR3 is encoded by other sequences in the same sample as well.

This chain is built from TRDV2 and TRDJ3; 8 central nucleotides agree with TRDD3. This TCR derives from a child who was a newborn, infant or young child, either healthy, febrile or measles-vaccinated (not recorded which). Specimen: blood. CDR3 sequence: CACDGVLGVSSWDTRQMFF. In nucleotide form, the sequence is TGTGCCTGTGACGGCGTACTGGGGGTCAGCTCCTGGGACACCCGACAGATGTTTTTC.